The 30 T cell receptor beta chains below all came from one sample that was sequenced in a study of early T cells in non-severe SARS-CoV-2 infection. Via MiXCR, TCRdb re-called the 5' RACE reads, giving one row per CDR3 protein. Of approximately 79,000 distinct CDR3 sequences detected, under 15% appear once; the ten largest clones hold approximately 6%. The sample was whole blood. The receptor source for this set is an adult who was a healthcare worker with PCR-confirmed SARS-CoV-2 infection or an uninfected control (not recorded which).

Here the CDR3 reads CASSSRLAGDTDTQYF. The CDR3 nucleotides are TGTGCCAGCAGCTCCCGACTAGCGGGGGACACAGATACGCAGTATTTT. The chain couples TRBV5-4 to TRBJ2-3; 12 bases line up with TRBD2. With V trimmed by 3 bases and J by 2 bases, 4 bases remained unmatched. The V gene's germline CDR1 is SGHNT and CDR2 YYREEE (reference sequence). The CDR3 consists of 16 residues.

In its sample, this clonotype was seen a few times. This chain links TRBV20-1 with TRBJ1-4, with D uncertain. The CDR3 spans 14 residues. Germline CDR1 is DFQATT and CDR2 is SNEGSKA (reference sequence). With 8 bases removed from V and 2 bases from J, the gap between germline ends came to 15 bases. In DNA, the CDR3 is TGCAGTTCATTTCCGCCGGGGACTAATGAAAAACTGTTTTTT. It is translated as CSSFPPGTNEKLFF.

In DNA, the CDR3 is TGTGCCTGGAGTACGGGGGCCCCCACAGATACGCAGTATTTT. Protein sequence: CAWSTGAPTDTQYF. The rearrangement links TRBV30 to TRBJ2-3; either TRBD1 or TRBD2 may supply D (6 bases each). The germline V and J ends were trimmed by 2 bases and 2 bases, with 11 bases remaining between them. CDR3 length: 14 residues. CDR1 and CDR2 (germline): GTSNPN, SVGIG (reference sequence).

Comment on this clonotype: Sequence at one end of the junction differs from germline and may be a read error. The chain recombines TRBV7-3 with TRBJ2-3, with a weak D call TRBD2 (5 bases). Germline CDR1 reads SGHTA; CDR2 reads FQGTGA. This CDR3 region has 14 residues. In DNA form, the CDR3 reads TGTGTCAGCAGCCCAGGACTCTCCACAGATACGCAGTATTTT. It specifies CVSSPGLSTDTQYF.

The gene calls are TRBV7-3 and TRBJ1-1, with D maybe TRBD1 (5 bases). The CDR3 is 12 residues long. Germline assignment: CDR1 SGHTA and CDR2 FQGTGA. V was shortened by 2 bases and J by 9 bases, with 10 bases between the two germline ends. The CDR3 nucleotides are TGTGCCAGCAGCTTAGGGGCACCCCAAGCTTTCTTT. This translates into CASSLGAPQAFF.

This chain links TRBV6-2 or TRBV6-3 with TRBJ2-4, with 8 bases identical to TRBD1. This CDR3 has 14 amino acids. J gave up 3 bases and V 6 bases, and 4 bases lay outside the gene matches. The germline gives CDR1 MNHEY, CDR2 SVGEGT. The CDR3 sequence: CASRSGGGKNIQYF. The CDR3 DNA reads TGTGCCAGCAGATCAGGGGGCGGCAAAAACATTCAGTACTTC.

The chain employs TRBV20-1 and TRBJ2-7, with 9 bases identical to TRBD2. After removal of 6 bases from V and 0 bases from J, the junction contained 6 bases not matched to a gene. The CDR3 extends over 14 amino acids. Germline V CDR1 and CDR2: DFQATT, SNEGSKA (reference sequence). The CDR3 DNA reads TGCAGTGCCACTGGGACTAGCAGCTCCTACGAGCAGTACTTC. Protein product: CSATGTSSSYEQYF.

The rearrangement uses TRBV6-2 or TRBV6-3 and TRBJ2-7, with TRBD2 matching over 7 bases. Looked up from germline, CDR1 is MNHEY and CDR2 is SVGEGT. The ends lost 5 bases at V and 4 bases at J; junction bases unmatched: 11. The CDR3 covers 15 residues. CDR3 amino acids: CASSPGLEFMYEQYF. For the CDR3, the DNA is TGTGCCAGCAGTCCCGGACTAGAATTTATGTACGAGCAGTACTTC.

Only a few counts were recorded for this clonotype. The rearrangement joins TRBV27 to TRBJ2-1, with D perhaps being TRBD1 or TRBD2 (7 bases each). V was trimmed by 0 bases and J by 2 bases, leaving 14 bases between them. Looked up from germline, CDR1 is MNHEY and CDR2 is SMNVEV (reference sequence). CDR3 size: 17 residues. CDR3 sequence: CASSLSSRGGTYNEQFF. CDR3 DNA: TGTGCCAGCAGTTTATCGTCCAGGGGGGGGACCTACAATGAGCAGTTCTTC.

The table lists this clonotype with a few counts. The CDR3 loop is CASSLQRGGSDTQYF. In DNA form, the CDR3 reads TGTGCCAGCAGCTTGCAGCGGGGAGGGTCAGATACGCAGTATTTT. The chain combines TRBV7-2 with TRBJ2-3, with 7 bases lining up with TRBD2. Germline V gene data show CDR1 as SGHTA and CDR2 as FQGNSA. CDR3 length: 15 amino acids. Losses at the gene ends were 3 bases for V and 4 bases for J; bases not matched to a gene: 7.

This clonotype was seen repeatedly, ten times or more. The CDR3 nucleotides are TGTGCCAGCAGCTTTAGAGCCCGTCTACTAGCGGGGGGGCACGATACGCAGTATTTT. Amino acids: CASSFRARLLAGGHDTQYF. The rearrangement joins TRBV7-2 to TRBJ2-3; 13 bases fit TRBD2. V was pared by 3 bases and J by 6 bases, with 15 bases of the junction left unmatched. The CDR3 totals 19 residues. Germline V gene data show CDR1 as SGHTA and CDR2 as FQGNSA.

This clonotype was picked up many times. The chain uses TRBV2 and TRBJ2-1; D assignment may be TRBD1 or TRBD2 (5 bases each). In germline, CDR1 is SNHLY, CDR2 FYNNEI. The CDR3 is 15 amino acids. V shed 3 bases and J shed 9 bases, with 18 bases lying between them. CDR3 in DNA: TGTGCCAGCAGTGAGGGGGTGGCCCCAAGTCGTGAGCAGTTCTTC. Translation: CASSEGVAPSREQFF. The variable domain in full, completed from reference TRBV2 and TRBJ2-1, reads EPEVTQTPSHQVTQMGQEVILRCVPISNHLYFYWYRQILGQKVEFLVSFYNNEISEKSEIFDDQFSVERPDGSNFTLKIRSTKLEDSAMYFCASSEGVAPSREQFFGPGTRLTVL.

This sequence joins TRBV7-9 and TRBJ2-1, with D hard to call. The CDR3 spans 17 residues. Germline lookup yields CDR1 SEHNR and CDR2 FQNEAQ (reference sequence). Trimming removed 0 bases at V and 4 bases at J, with 16 bases between. The CDR3 here is CASSLAASSPWYNEQFF. The CDR3 coding sequence is TGTGCCAGCAGCTTAGCCGCCAGCAGCCCGTGGTACAATGAGCAGTTCTTC.

This clonotype was seen many times. The rearrangement uses TRBV27 and TRBJ1-5, with D possibly TRBD1 on 6 matching bases. V was cut by 6 bases and J by 4 bases, with 25 bases left in between. CDR3 length equals 18 residues. Per the germline V gene, CDR1 is MNHEY and CDR2 is SMNVEV (reference sequence). CDR3 coding DNA: TGTGCCAGCAGCCCAGGACGTTTAAGGGGGAGTTATAATCAGCCCCAGCATTTT. It yields the protein CASSPGRLRGSYNQPQHF.

This clonotype came up many times. The V call is TRBV12-3 or TRBV12-4, the J call TRBJ2-2, with 7 positions matching TRBD2. Unmatched junction bases numbered 12, after V lost 10 bases and J lost 4 bases. The CDR3 runs to 15 residues. The CDR3 DNA is TGTGCCACCATCCAGCGGGGTCACTCCACCGGGGAGCTGTTTTTT. Amino acid sequence: CATIQRGHSTGELFF.

A few counts support this clonotype. The genes are TRBV4-2 and TRBJ2-7; perhaps TRBD2 as D (6 bases). Per germline, CDR1 LGHNA and CDR2 YNFKEQ. V dropped 2 bases and J dropped 1 base, with 12 bases sitting between them. CDR3 length: 15 residues. In nucleotides, the CDR3 is TGTGCCAGCAGCCAAACGGGACTGCTTTCCTACGAGCAGTACTTC. This translates into CASSQTGLLSYEQYF.

This chain joins TRBV27 and TRBJ2-7; D gene uncertain. CDR3 length: 14 amino acids. Germline loops: CDR1 MNHEY, CDR2 SMNVEV (reference sequence). V was trimmed by 3 bases and J by 0 bases, leaving 9 bases between them. The DNA for the CDR3 is TGTGCCAGCAGTTTTTACGGTAACTCCTACGAGCAGTACTTC. Translation: CASSFYGNSYEQYF.

This clonotype appeared many times. The rearrangement uses TRBV20-1 and TRBJ2-1; D is undetermined. The V end lost 4 bases, the J end lost 1 base, and 23 bases lay between the germline ends. Germline V gene data show CDR1 as DFQATT and CDR2 as SNEGSKA (reference sequence). The CDR3 covers 18 residues. CDR3 coding DNA: TGCAGTGCTAATGTCTACCCTCCGAAAGTCCTTTCCTACAATGAGCAGTTCTTC. Its translation is CSANVYPPKVLSYNEQFF.

This chain uses TRBV30 with TRBJ1-2; D might be TRBD1 (5 bases). The length of the CDR3 is 13 residues. Germline CDR1 and CDR2: GTSNPN and SVGIG (reference sequence). V was trimmed by 1 base and J by 6 bases, leaving 12 bases between them. The CDR3 loop reads CAWSASGFHGYTF. DNA of the CDR3: TGTGCCTGGAGTGCATCAGGGTTTCATGGCTACACCTTC.

The chain joins TRBV2 to TRBJ2-3; D possibly corresponds to TRBD2 (5 bases). This CDR3 region has 15 residues. V lost 11 bases to trimming and J lost 0 bases, with 18 bases between them. Germline V gene data show CDR1 as SNHLY and CDR2 as FYNNEI. This CDR3 reads CARTRSGVSTDTQYF. The CDR3 nucleotides are TGTGCCCGCACGAGGAGCGGAGTAAGCACAGATACGCAGTATTTT.

The chain couples TRBV7-9 to TRBJ2-2; D may match TRBD1 or TRBD2 (6 bases each). CDR3 length: 17 residues. Germline CDR1 SEHNR, CDR2 FQNEAQ (reference sequence). Trimming removed 4 bases at V and 0 bases at J, with 15 bases between. The CDR3 coding sequence is TGTGCCAGCAGCTACCCCGGAGGGGGAACGAACACCGGGGAGCTGTTTTTT. Protein: CASSYPGGGTNTGELFF.

This chain links TRBV5-1 with TRBJ2-3; 12 nucleotides match TRBD2. The length of the CDR3 is 14 residues. Germline CDR1 is SGHRS and CDR2 is YFSETQ. V shed 6 bases, J shed 6 bases, and the junction held 5 bases outside the gene matches. The CDR3 reads CASMGLAGLDTQYF. In DNA form, the CDR3 reads TGCGCCAGCATGGGACTAGCGGGCTTGGATACGCAGTATTTT.

Comment on this clonotype: The conserved final phenylalanine or tryptophan is absent from the CDR3, which likely points to a read error. No DNA is shown, since the ends of the CDR3 on it are uncertain; the CDR3 is the one TCRdb lists. The chain uses TRBV27 and TRBJ1-4. CDR1 and CDR2 (germline): MNHEY, SMNVEV (reference sequence). 9 amino acids form the CDR3, both terminal residues included. The CDR3 reads CASAGRNEK.

This clonotype was picked up a small number of times. V is TRBV7-3 and J is TRBJ2-7; 9 bases are a match to TRBD2. The CDR3 length is 15 residues. The V gene end was trimmed by 6 bases and the J gene end by 0 bases; junction bases not matched to a gene: 6. Looked up from germline, CDR1 is SGHTA and CDR2 is FQGTGA. This CDR3 is CASRFSGSSSYEQYF. The DNA for the CDR3 is TGTGCCAGCAGATTTAGCGGGAGCAGCTCCTACGAGCAGTACTTC.

This clonotype was detected ten times or more. The chain uses TRBV28 and TRBJ2-1; TRBD2 matches at 7 bases. The CDR3 has 15 amino acids. Trimming cost V 9 bases and J 8 bases; bases outside gene matches: 16. Germline CDR1 MDHEN, CDR2 SYDVKM. CDR3 protein: CASRILSGTVDEQFF. CDR3 coding DNA: TGTGCCAGTAGAATTCTGAGCGGGACGGTCGATGAGCAGTTCTTC.

This sequence joins TRBV2 and TRBJ1-2; D might be TRBD1 (5 bases). Between the trimmed V and J ends, which lost 6 bases and 4 bases, there was a span of 21 bases. The CDR3 contains 16 residues. The V gene's germline CDR1 is SNHLY and CDR2 FYNNEI. CDR3 DNA sequence: TGTGCCAGCAGGAAGGGGCAGGCCGGGAGCCTCTATGGCTACACCTTC. This sequence encodes CASRKGQAGSLYGYTF.

This clonotype was seen at least ten times. J is TRBJ2-1 and V is TRBV2, with D hard to call. This CDR3 has 13 residues. The V end lost 7 bases, the J end lost 3 bases, and 10 bases lay between the germline ends. The V gene's germline CDR1 is SNHLY and CDR2 FYNNEI. CDR3 protein: CASKITVYNEQFF. For the CDR3, the DNA is TGTGCCAGCAAGATTACAGTCTACAATGAGCAGTTCTTC. Variable domain in full (rest from reference TRBV2 and TRBJ2-1): EPEVTQTPSHQVTQMGQEVILRCVPISNHLYFYWYRQILGQKVEFLVSFYNNEISEKSEIFDDQFSVERPDGSNFTLKIRSTKLEDSAMYFCASKITVYNEQFFGPGTRLTVL.

This clonotype was recorded many times. The chain couples TRBV5-1 to TRBJ1-1; D gene ambiguous. Looked up from germline, CDR1 is SGHRS and CDR2 is YFSETQ. The V end was cut by 0 bases, the J end by 1 base, with 10 bases between. There are 15 residues in the CDR3. CDR3: CASSLVGVPNTEAFF. Written as DNA, the CDR3 is TGCGCCAGCAGCTTGGTCGGGGTCCCGAACACTGAAGCTTTCTTT.

This clonotype showed up many times. The CDR3: CASTPLINTGELFF. In nucleotides, the CDR3 is TGTGCCAGCACCCCCTTGATAAACACCGGGGAGCTGTTTTTT. The chain combines TRBV7-9 with TRBJ2-2; D not certain. V shed 7 bases and J shed 2 bases, with 11 bases lying between them. The CDR3 is made up of 14 amino acids. Germline loops: CDR1 SEHNR, CDR2 FQNEAQ (reference sequence). Variable domain in full (rest from reference TRBV7-9 and TRBJ2-2): DTGVSQNPRHKITKRGQNVTFRCDPISEHNRLYWYRQTLGQGPEFLTYFQNEAQLEKSRLLSDRFSAERPKGSFSTLEIQRTEQGDSAMYLCASTPLINTGELFFGEGSRLTVL.

This clonotype has more than one count but fewer than ten. The rearrangement joins TRBV6-5 to TRBJ2-7; the match to TRBD1 covers 7 bases. J was trimmed by 0 bases and V by 6 bases; bases with no gene match: 11. The CDR3 is made up of 16 amino acids. Germline V lookup: CDR1 MNHEY, CDR2 SVGAGI. CDR3 region: CASRTRGQPSSYEQYF. CDR3 DNA: TGTGCCAGCAGGACCAGGGGACAGCCGAGCTCCTACGAGCAGTACTTC.